This TCR beta chain is drawn from a study of shared clonotypes between healthy human individuals. Across the whole study: CD8 memory received one plate per donor, CD8 naive two, CD4 memory three and CD4 naive three. Study-wide results and limits: Naive subsets tended to show greater estimated richness than memory subsets.

Using immunoSEQ multiplex PCR, the repertoire was profiled, and TCRdb retains in-frame clones only, with some absent. The sample consists of about 1.1 million clones, about four fifths of them appearing once. Germline CDR1 MNHEY, CDR2 SMNVEV (reference sequence). The CDR3 consists of 14 residues. V shed 5 bases and J shed 1 base, with 12 bases lying between them. To note about this clone: What it binds is unknown.

This receptor was identified in a man between 18 and 35 years old in good health. Some clones in this sample may be carry-over from other donors' samples. The chain couples TRBV27 to TRBJ2-7, with D tentatively TRBD2 (5 bases). The sequenced material came from memory CD4+ T cells from PBMCs. The subset: CD45RA-negative fraction. CDR3 in amino acids: CASSPRGKSYEQYF. The DNA for the CDR3 is TGTGCCAGCAGTCCTAGAGGGAAGTCCTACGAGCAGTACTTC.